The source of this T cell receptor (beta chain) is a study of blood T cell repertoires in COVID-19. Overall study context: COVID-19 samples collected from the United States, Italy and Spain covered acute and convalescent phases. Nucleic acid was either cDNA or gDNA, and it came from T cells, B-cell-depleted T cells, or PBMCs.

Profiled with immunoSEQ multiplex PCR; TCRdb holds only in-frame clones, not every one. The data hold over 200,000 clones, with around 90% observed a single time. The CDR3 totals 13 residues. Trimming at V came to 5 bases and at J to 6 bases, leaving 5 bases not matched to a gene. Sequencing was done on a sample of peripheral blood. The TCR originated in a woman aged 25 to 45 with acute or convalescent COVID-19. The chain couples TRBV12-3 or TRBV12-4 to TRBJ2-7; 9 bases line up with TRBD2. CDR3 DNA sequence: TGTGCCAGCAGTCAGGGACTAGCTTTCGAGCAGTACTTC. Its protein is CASSQGLAFEQYF.